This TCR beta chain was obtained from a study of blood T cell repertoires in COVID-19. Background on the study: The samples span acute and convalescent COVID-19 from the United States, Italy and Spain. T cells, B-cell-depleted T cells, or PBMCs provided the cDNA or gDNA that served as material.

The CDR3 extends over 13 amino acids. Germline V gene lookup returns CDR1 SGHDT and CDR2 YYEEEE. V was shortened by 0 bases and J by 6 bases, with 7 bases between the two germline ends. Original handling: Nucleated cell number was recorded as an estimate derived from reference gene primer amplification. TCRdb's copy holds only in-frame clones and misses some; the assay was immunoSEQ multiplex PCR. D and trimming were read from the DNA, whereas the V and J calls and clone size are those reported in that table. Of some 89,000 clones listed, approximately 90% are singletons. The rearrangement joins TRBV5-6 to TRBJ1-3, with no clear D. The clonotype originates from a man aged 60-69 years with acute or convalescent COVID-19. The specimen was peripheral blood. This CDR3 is CASSLDSTNTIYF. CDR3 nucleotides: TGTGCCAGCAGCTTGGACAGTACAAACACCATATATTTT.